This is a list of T cell receptor beta chains from one sample in a study of cytomegalovirus exposure and HLA in healthy donors. The repertoire was sequenced with immunoSEQ multiplex PCR; TCRdb's copy has only in-frame clones and lacks some. This table has about 86,000 clones, about two thirds appearing once. The sample was PBMCs. These TCRs come from a man in his fifties or sixties in good health and CMV-seronegative. Both conserved end residues are part of each CDR3. The order of the fields is V gene, D gene, J gene, clone size, CDR3 protein, CDR3 DNA. The D gene is left open where the match is weak. Clone sizes are given selectively: once, few, many, or a class where the clone is expanded.

TRBV2	TRBD1	TRBJ2-7	.	CASTGQASSYEQYF	TGTGCCAGCACCGGACAGGCCAGCTCCTACGAGCAGTACTTC
TRBV4-3	TRBD2	TRBJ2-5	few	CASSQVSGGQETQYF	TGCGCCAGCAGCCAAGTTAGCGGGGGGCAGGAGACCCAGTACTTC
TRBV27	.	TRBJ1-1	.	CASTQQGRDTEAFF	TGTGCCAGCACTCAACAGGGACGGGACACTGAAGCTTTCTTT
TRBV6-6	.	TRBJ1-2	.	CATSTGLNGYTF	TGTGCCACTAGTACAGGGCTGAATGGCTACACCTTC
TRBV7-8	TRBD1	TRBJ1-4	.	CASSRAGTENEKLFF	TGTGCCAGCAGTCGGGCCGGGACAGAGAATGAAAAACTGTTTTTT
TRBV2	TRBD2	TRBJ2-3	few	CASSDLSMASGTDTQYF	TGTGCCAGCAGTGACTTATCAATGGCTAGCGGTACAGATACGCAGTATTTT
TRBV6-4	.	TRBJ2-1	.	CASSAQGRANNEQFF	TGTGCCAGCAGTGCTCAGGGTAGAGCGAACAATGAGCAGTTCTTC
TRBV30	.	TRBJ2-1	.	CAWSAVNEQFF	TGTGCCTGGAGTGCGGTCAATGAGCAGTTCTTC
TRBV28	.	TRBJ1-1	.	CASSQGIGTEAFF	TGTGCCTCCTCCCAGGGAATCGGCACTGAAGCTTTCTTT
TRBV5-8	.	TRBJ2-5	.	CASSLAGRETQYF	TGTGCCAGCAGCTTGGCCGGGAGAGAGACCCAGTACTTC
TRBV10-3	.	TRBJ2-5	.	CAISESPEGGETQYF	TGTGCCATCAGTGAGTCCCCCGAAGGCGGAGAGACCCAGTACTTC
TRBV27	.	TRBJ1-1	.	CASSLLTGGNTEAFF	TGTGCCAGCAGTTTATTGACCGGGGGGAACACTGAAGCTTTCTTT
TRBV5-1	.	TRBJ2-3	.	CASSLGRRPIDTDTQYF	TGCGCCAGCAGCTTGGGGCGGCGTCCCATTGACACAGATACGCAGTATTTT
TRBV2	TRBD2	TRBJ2-1	.	CASKLEAGGYNEQFF	TGTGCCAGCAAGCTCGAAGCGGGGGGATACAATGAGCAGTTCTTC
TRBV6-1	TRBD2	TRBJ2-3	.	CASRLAGESDTQYF	TGTGCCAGCAGACTAGCGGGGGAATCAGATACGCAGTATTTT
TRBV7-2	.	TRBJ1-5	.	CASSLDPPGNQPQHF	TGTGCCAGCAGCTTAGACCCTCCCGGGAATCAGCCCCAGCATTTT
TRBV10-3	.	TRBJ2-3	.	CAISESGADTQYF	TGTGCCATCAGTGAATCAGGGGCAGATACGCAGTATTTT
TRBV5-6	.	TRBJ2-5	.	CASSFSGGLETQYF	TGTGCCAGCAGCTTTAGCGGCGGCTTGGAGACCCAGTACTTC
TRBV15	TRBD1	TRBJ2-5	.	CATSRGRTGAYQETQYF	TGTGCCACCAGCAGAGGGAGGACAGGGGCTTACCAAGAGACCCAGTACTTC
TRBV5-1	.	TRBJ2-7	.	CASSPRDFYEQYF	TGCGCCAGCAGTCCCCGGGATTTTTACGAGCAGTACTTC
TRBV5-1	TRBD1	TRBJ1-1	.	CASQDLDRGENTEAFF	TGCGCCAGCCAGGACCTCGACAGGGGGGAGAACACTGAAGCTTTCTTT
TRBV7-2	TRBD2	TRBJ2-4	few	CASSLDPGAGGNIQYF	TGTGCCAGCAGCTTAGATCCCGGGGCGGGGGGGAACATTCAGTACTTC
TRBV30	.	TRBJ2-1	.	CAWSEGPYNEQFF	TGTGCCTGGAGTGAGGGGCCCTACAATGAGCAGTTCTTC
TRBV5-4	TRBD2	TRBJ2-5	.	CASSPRGRGGGQETQYF	TGTGCCAGCAGCCCCCGTGGCCGCGGGGGAGGTCAAGAGACCCAGTACTTC
TRBV7-8	TRBD1	TRBJ2-7	.	CASSLAPDRGNEQYF	TGTGCCAGCAGCTTAGCGCCGGACAGGGGGAACGAGCAGTACTTC
TRBV18	.	TRBJ2-5	.	CASSPAGTETQYF	TGTGCCAGCTCACCGGCAGGTACGGAGACCCAGTACTTC
TRBV9	.	TRBJ2-3	.	CASSVLETDTQYF	TGTGCCAGCAGCGTTCTAGAGACAGATACGCAGTATTTT
TRBV9	.	TRBJ2-5	.	CASGATSTQETQYF	TGTGCCAGCGGGGCTACTAGCACCCAAGAGACCCAGTACTTC
TRBV5-6	.	TRBJ1-6	.	CASSLRGLGDNSPLHF	TGTGCCAGCAGCTTACGTGGGTTGGGAGATAATTCACCCCTCCACTTT
TRBV19	TRBD1	TRBJ1-4	.	CASKGQATNEKLFF	TGTGCCAGTAAGGGACAGGCGACTAATGAAAAACTGTTTTTT
TRBV15	.	TRBJ1-3	.	CATSRGGLGNTIYF	TGTGCCACCAGCAGGGGGGGTTTGGGAAACACCATATATTTT
TRBV28	.	TRBJ2-5	.	CASSLPRDRRGQETQYF	TGTGCCAGCAGTTTACCACGGGACAGGCGGGGGCAAGAGACCCAGTACTTC
TRBV7-9	TRBD1	TRBJ2-5	.	CASSGMDRQETQYF	TGTGCCAGCAGCGGGATGGACAGGCAAGAGACCCAGTACTTC
TRBV21-1	.	TRBJ1-1	.	CASSKAQTDTGQHTEAFF	TGTGCCAGCAGCAAAGCTCAAACCGACACAGGACAGCACACTGAAGCTTTCTTT
TRBV28	TRBD2	TRBJ2-3	.	CASSGTSGRFTDTQYF	TGTGCCAGCAGTGGGACTAGCGGGAGGTTCACAGATACGCAGTATTTT
TRBV7-9	TRBD2	TRBJ2-7	.	CASSPSGGGYEQYF	TGTGCCAGCAGCCCCTCGGGGGGTGGATACGAGCAGTACTTC
TRBV2	.	TRBJ1-6	.	CASSRLGSGDSPLHF	TGTGCCAGCAGTCGGCTCGGGAGCGGTGACTCACCCCTCCACTTT
TRBV5-4	TRBD1	TRBJ1-2	few	CASGVTGGNGYTF	TGTGCCAGCGGAGTGACAGGGGGCAACGGCTACACCTTC
TRBV4-3	.	TRBJ2-6	.	CASSQDRLANVLTF	TGCGCCAGCAGCCAAGATCGGTTGGCCAACGTCCTGACTTTC
TRBV6-1	TRBD1	TRBJ1-1	.	CASSEQGAMNTEAFF	TGTGCCAGCAGTGAACAGGGGGCGATGAACACTGAAGCTTTCTTT
TRBV15	.	TRBJ1-4	few	CATSSPLEGWSEKLFF	TGTGCCACCAGCAGCCCTTTAGAGGGCTGGAGCGAAAAACTGTTTTTT
TRBV5-1	.	TRBJ1-1	.	CASSLRLLTEAFF	TGCGCCAGCAGCCTGCGACTTCTCACTGAAGCTTTCTTT
TRBV11-3	TRBD1	TRBJ2-5	few	CASSLGTGGETQYF	TGTGCCAGCAGCCTAGGGACAGGGGGGGAGACCCAGTACTTC
TRBV7-6	.	TRBJ1-1	many	CASSLGRGLNTEAFF	TGTGCCAGCAGCTTAGGTAGGGGCTTGAACACTGAAGCTTTCTTT
TRBV7-9	.	TRBJ1-1	.	CASSFHNTEAFF	TGTGCCAGCAGCTTTCATAACACTGAAGCTTTCTTT
TRBV10-2	.	TRBJ1-4	.	CASSEGAEISELFF	TGCGCCAGCAGTGAAGGGGCTGAGATCTCCGAACTGTTTTTT
TRBV7-7	TRBD2	TRBJ2-1	once	CASSLGLAGVDEQFF	TGTGCCAGCAGCTTAGGTCTAGCGGGAGTGGATGAGCAGTTCTTC
TRBV19	.	TRBJ1-1	once	CASTVGRGVLLEVNDTEAFF	TGTGCCAGTACCGTCGGCAGGGGAGTCTTATTGGAAGTGAACGACACTGAAGCTTTCTTT
TRBV4-2	TRBD1	TRBJ1-6	.	CASSPQQGTGGTNSPLHF	TGTGCCAGCAGCCCCCAACAAGGGACAGGGGGAACAAATTCACCCCTCCACTTT
TRBV6-6	TRBD1	TRBJ1-4	few	CASSHTGATNEKLFF	TGTGCCAGCAGCCACACAGGGGCGACTAATGAAAAACTGTTTTTT
TRBV7-9	TRBD2	TRBJ2-3	.	CASSSRLAGVPLTDTQYF	TGTGCCAGCAGCTCCCGACTAGCGGGGGTACCTCTCACAGATACGCAGTATTTT
TRBV11-2	TRBD1	TRBJ1-4	.	CASSSTTGGEKLFF	TGTGCCAGCAGCTCAACAACAGGGGGTGAAAAACTGTTTTTT
TRBV29-1	.	TRBJ2-5	few	CSALGGSPPETQYF	TGCAGCGCCCTTGGAGGGTCCCCGCCAGAGACCCAGTACTTC
TRBV29-1	TRBD2	TRBJ2-7	once	CSVAGLAATGSYEQYF	TGCAGCGTTGCAGGACTAGCGGCAACCGGATCCTACGAGCAGTACTTC
TRBV5-1	.	TRBJ1-3	.	CASGEQGAGNTIYF	TGCGCCAGCGGAGAACAGGGAGCTGGAAACACCATATATTTT
TRBV5-1	TRBD2	TRBJ2-1	.	CASSLHASGKYNEQFF	TGCGCCAGCAGCTTGCATGCTAGCGGGAAGTACAATGAGCAGTTCTTC
TRBV6-1	.	TRBJ1-1	.	CASSESVEAFF	TGTGCCAGCAGTGAATCCGTTGAAGCTTTCTTT